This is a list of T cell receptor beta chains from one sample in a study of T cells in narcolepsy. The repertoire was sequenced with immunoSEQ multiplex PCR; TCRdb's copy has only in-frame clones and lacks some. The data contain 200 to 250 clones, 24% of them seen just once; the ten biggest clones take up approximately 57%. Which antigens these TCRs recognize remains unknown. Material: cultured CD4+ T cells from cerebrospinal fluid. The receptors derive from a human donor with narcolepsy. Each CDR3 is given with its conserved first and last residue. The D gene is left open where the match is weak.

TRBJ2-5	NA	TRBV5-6	CASGGGRAETQYF
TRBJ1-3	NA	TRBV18	CASSGTYGNTIYF
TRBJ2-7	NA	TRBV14	CASSRVGQISYEQYF
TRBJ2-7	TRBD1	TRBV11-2	CASSSGQITKVYEQYF
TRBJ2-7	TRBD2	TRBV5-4	CASSPLVASGGPRNEQYF
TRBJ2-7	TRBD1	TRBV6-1	CASSSTGTGGFQQYF
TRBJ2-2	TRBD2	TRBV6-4	CASSRRQATSGSPGELFF
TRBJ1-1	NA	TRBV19	CASAPPRQPYTEAFF
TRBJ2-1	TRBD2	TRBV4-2	CASSQDSLAGAYNEQFF
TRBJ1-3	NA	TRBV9	CASSLGTPYRGNTIYF
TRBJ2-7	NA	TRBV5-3	CASSLGVYEQYF
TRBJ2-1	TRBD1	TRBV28	CASQTGAGGGGYNEQFF
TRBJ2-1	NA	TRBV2	CASGLYNEQFF
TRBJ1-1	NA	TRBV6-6	CASAPPRQPYTEAFF
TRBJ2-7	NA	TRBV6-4	CASSLMRASEEQYF
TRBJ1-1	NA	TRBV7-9	CASSRGGGVPPINTEAFF
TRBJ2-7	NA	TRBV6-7	CASSTPGKHEQYF
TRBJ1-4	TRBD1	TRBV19	CASSIPGQIIRDEKLFF
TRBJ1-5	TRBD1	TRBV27	CACSAWTGSGNQPQHF
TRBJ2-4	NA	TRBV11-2	CASSLGVRGSGDIQYF
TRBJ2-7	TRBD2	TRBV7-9	CASSLGRAGVYEQYF
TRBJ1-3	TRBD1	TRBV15	CATSKVDREGNTIYF
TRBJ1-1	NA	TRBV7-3	CASSLGGKNTEAFF